The present TCR beta chain was sequenced within a study of control samples from healthy donors and cancer patients. Per the germline V gene, CDR1 is SGDLS and CDR2 is YYNGEE. V was cut by 4 bases and J by 3 bases, with 18 bases left in between. CDR3 size: 16 residues. Using immunoSEQ multiplex PCR, the repertoire was profiled, and TCRdb retains in-frame clones only, with some absent. The sample includes about 64,000 clones, more than 85% of them seen just once. The chain has TRBV9 and TRBJ2-3; tentatively, D is TRBD1 or TRBD2 (5 bases each). The receptor was derived from a man aged 35-49 years with colorectal cancer. What was sequenced was PBMCs. CDR3 nucleotides: TGTGCCAGCAGCCCCCCGGGGCGTCCCACGACAGATACGCAGTATTTT. Its protein is CASSPPGRPTTDTQYF.